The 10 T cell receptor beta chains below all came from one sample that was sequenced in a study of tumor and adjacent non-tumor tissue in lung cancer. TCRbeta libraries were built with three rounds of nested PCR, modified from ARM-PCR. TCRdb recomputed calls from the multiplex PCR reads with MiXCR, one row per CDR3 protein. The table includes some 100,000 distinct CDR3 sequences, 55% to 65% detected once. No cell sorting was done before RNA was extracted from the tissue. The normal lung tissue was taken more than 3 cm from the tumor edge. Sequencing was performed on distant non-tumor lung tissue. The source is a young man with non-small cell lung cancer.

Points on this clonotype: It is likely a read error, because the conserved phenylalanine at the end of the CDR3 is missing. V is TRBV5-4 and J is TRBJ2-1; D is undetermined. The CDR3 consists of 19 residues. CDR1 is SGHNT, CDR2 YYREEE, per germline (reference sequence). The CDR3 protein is CASSFTPPVWGSSFNEQFI. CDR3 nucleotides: TGTGCCAGCAGCTTTACCCCCCCGGTGTGGGGAAGCTCCTTCAATGAGCAGTTCATC.

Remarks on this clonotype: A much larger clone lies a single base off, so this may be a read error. The CDR3 reads CAWSVTGAGTDTHYF. In DNA, the CDR3 is TGTGCCTGGAGTGTGACAGGGGCAGGCACAGATACGCACTATTTT. This chain uses TRBV30 with TRBJ2-3, with 8 nucleotides matching TRBD1. The CDR3 covers 15 residues. Germline CDR1 is GTSNPN and CDR2 is SVGIG (reference sequence). Combining the CDR3 with reference TRBV30 and TRBJ2-3 gives the whole variable domain SQTIHQWPATLVQPVGSPLSLECTVEGTSNPNLYWYRQAAGRGLQLLFYSVGIGQISSEVPQNLSASRPQDRQFILSSKKLLLSDSGFYLCAWSVTGAGTDTHYFGPGTRLTVL.

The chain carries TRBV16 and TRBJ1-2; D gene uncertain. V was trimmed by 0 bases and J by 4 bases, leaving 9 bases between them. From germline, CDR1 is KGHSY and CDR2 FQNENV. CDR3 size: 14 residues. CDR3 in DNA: TGTGCCAGCAGCCAATCAACGGGTCCCTATGGCTACACCTTC. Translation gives CASSQSTGPYGYTF.

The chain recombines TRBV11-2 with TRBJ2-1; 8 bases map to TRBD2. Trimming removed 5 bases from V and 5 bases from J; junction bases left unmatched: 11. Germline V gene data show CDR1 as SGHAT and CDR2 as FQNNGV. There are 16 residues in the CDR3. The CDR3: CASSRMILAEDNEQFF. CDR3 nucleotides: TGTGCCAGCAGCCGGATGATACTAGCGGAGGACAATGAGCAGTTCTTC.

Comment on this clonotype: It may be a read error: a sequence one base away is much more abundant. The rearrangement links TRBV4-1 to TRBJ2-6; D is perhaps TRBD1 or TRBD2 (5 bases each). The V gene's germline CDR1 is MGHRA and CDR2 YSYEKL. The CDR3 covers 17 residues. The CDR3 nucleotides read TGCGCCAGCGGCCATGGAGGAACCCCCTCTGGGGCCAACATCCTGACTTTC. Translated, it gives CASGHGGTPSGANILTF.

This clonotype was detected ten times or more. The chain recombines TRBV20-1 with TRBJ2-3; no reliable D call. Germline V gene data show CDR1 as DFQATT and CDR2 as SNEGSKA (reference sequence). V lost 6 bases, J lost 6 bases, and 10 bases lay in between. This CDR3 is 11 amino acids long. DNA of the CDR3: TGCAGTGCCATCCGTGTGGATACGCAGTATTTT. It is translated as CSAIRVDTQYF.

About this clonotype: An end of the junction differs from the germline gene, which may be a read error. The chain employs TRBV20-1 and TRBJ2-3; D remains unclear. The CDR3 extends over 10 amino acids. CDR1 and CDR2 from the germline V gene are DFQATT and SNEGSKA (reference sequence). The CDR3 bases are TGCGGTGCAATTTCTGATAGGCAGTATTTT. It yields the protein CGAISDRQYF.

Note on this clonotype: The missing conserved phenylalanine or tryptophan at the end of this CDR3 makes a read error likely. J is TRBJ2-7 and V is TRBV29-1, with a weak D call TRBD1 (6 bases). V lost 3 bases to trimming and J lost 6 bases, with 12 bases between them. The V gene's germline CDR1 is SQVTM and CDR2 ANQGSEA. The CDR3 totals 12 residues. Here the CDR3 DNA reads TGCAGCGTTGAGGCAGGGGTAGGCGAGCAGTACTTA. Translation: CSVEAGVGEQYL.

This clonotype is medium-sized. The CDR3 DNA sequence: TGTGCCAGCAGCCCTCTGTGGACTAGCGGTTCAGATACGCAGTATTTT. Translation gives CASSPLWTSGSDTQYF. The chain has TRBV11-2 and TRBJ2-3, with TRBD2 identical over 10 bases. Germline loops: CDR1 SGHAT, CDR2 FQNNGV. The length of the CDR3 is 16 residues. The junction had 9 bases not matched to a gene; V was cut back by 5 bases and J by 4 bases.

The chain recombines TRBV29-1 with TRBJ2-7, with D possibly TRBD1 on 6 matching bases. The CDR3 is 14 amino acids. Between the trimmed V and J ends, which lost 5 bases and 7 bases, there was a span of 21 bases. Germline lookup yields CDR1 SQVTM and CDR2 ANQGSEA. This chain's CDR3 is CSVNTGTPSCEQYF. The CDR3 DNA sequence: TGCAGCGTTAATACCGGGACACCCAGCTGTGAGCAGTACTTC.